This T cell receptor beta chain was sequenced for a study of spatial heterogeneity in lung cancer. In its sample, this clonotype was seen many times. On each TCR cDNA molecule, a unique molecular identifier was present. From the 5' RACE reads, TCRdb called clonotypes with MiXCR, one entry per CDR3 protein. This sample carries around 24,000 distinct CDR3 sequences, about 7.2% of them seen once, and the ten largest clones take roughly an eighth. The germline V gene has CDR1 SGDLS and CDR2 YYNGEE. The CDR3 is 15 amino acids. Trimming pared 0 bases from V and 3 bases from J, leaving 9 bases between. The time point was: sample taken at primary tumor resection. Whole RNA came from tumor, nontumor lung or frozen PBMC and was sequenced without being sorted.

This specimen was PBMCs, taken at surgery. The chain carries TRBV9 and TRBJ1-4; possible D gene TRBD1, 5 bases. This clonotype was sampled from a male donor with early-stage non-small cell lung cancer. CDR3 protein: CASSVGTGPNEKLFF. As DNA, the CDR3 is TGTGCCAGCAGCGTAGGTACAGGACCTAATGAAAAACTGTTTTTT.